These 29 T cell receptor beta chains share one sample of origin, sequenced in a study of T cell repertoires in cytomegalovirus infection. For these receptors, no antigen is known. TCRdb re-called the reads through MiXCR, storing one row per CDR3 protein. The table lists more than 55,000 distinct CDR3 sequences, 20% of them singletons. Source: CD8+ T cells from cultured PBMCs, taken from culture after CMV antigen stimulation. The receptor source for this set is a human donor in good health (CMV status not recorded). Some clones in this sample may be carry-over from other donors' samples.

This rearrangement joins TRBV7-2 to TRBJ1-2; TRBD1 matches 7 bases. With 5 bases clipped from V and 6 bases from J, the junction kept 12 bases outside the gene matches. CDR3 length: 15 amino acids. The germline gives CDR1 SGHTA, CDR2 FQGNSA. This chain's CDR3 is CASSHLDREGDGYTF. Here the CDR3 DNA reads TGTGCCAGCAGCCACCTCGACAGGGAAGGGGATGGCTACACCTTC.

This clonotype was seen a few times. This CDR3 is CASSPPSGGQNEQFF. The CDR3, as DNA: TGCGCCAGCAGCCCTCCCTCGGGGGGCCAGAATGAGCAGTTCTTC. The chain couples TRBV4-1 to TRBJ2-1, with D possibly TRBD2 on 7 matching bases. This CDR3 spans 15 amino acids. Germline V gives CDR1 MGHRA, CDR2 YSYEKL. Deletions cut 4 bases from V and 7 bases from J, with 17 bases between.

This clonotype has a handful of counts. The chain has TRBV11-2 and TRBJ1-5, with D possibly being TRBD1 (5 bases). The CDR3 extends over 15 amino acids. V was trimmed by 4 bases and J by 2 bases, leaving 12 bases between them. Germline V lookup: CDR1 SGHAT, CDR2 FQNNGV. CDR3 bases: TGTGCCAGCAGCTGGGGGGATGGAGGCAATCAGCCCCAGCATTTT. It encodes CASSWGDGGNQPQHF.

The chain joins TRBV7-9 to TRBJ1-5; TRBD1 matches at 8 bases. Germline V gives CDR1 SEHNR, CDR2 FQNEAQ (reference sequence). The length of the CDR3 is 17 residues. V shed 3 bases and J 4 bases; nucleotides not matched to a gene: 11. DNA for the CDR3: TGTGCCAGCAGCTTGGGGAGAATGGACAGGGAGAATCAGCCCCAGCATTTT. This encodes CASSLGRMDRENQPQHF.

The rearrangement links TRBV5-1 to TRBJ2-1, with 8 positions matching TRBD2. Germline V gene data show CDR1 as SGHRS and CDR2 as YFSETQ. The CDR3 runs to 16 residues. Germline trimming cut 4 bases from V and 3 bases from J; bases unmatched to any gene: 9. CDR3 residues: CASSTTGTSLYNEQFF. Written as DNA, the CDR3 is TGCGCCAGCAGCACCACCGGGACTAGTCTCTACAATGAGCAGTTCTTC.

This clonotype was observed many times. The chain links TRBV7-9 to TRBJ1-2; TRBD1 matches at 11 bases. CDR3 length: 14 amino acids. CDR1 is SEHNR, CDR2 FQNEAQ, per germline (reference sequence). J was trimmed by 5 bases and V by 6 bases; bases with no gene match: 5. The CDR3 DNA follows: TGTGCCAGCAGTCCCGGGACAGGGGGGTATGGCTACACCTTC. Its protein product is CASSPGTGGYGYTF.

The chain recombines TRBV6-6 with TRBJ2-1, with 12 bases identical to TRBD2. The CDR3 is made up of 15 amino acids. The ends lost 2 bases at V and 10 bases at J; junction bases unmatched: 6. Looked up from germline, CDR1 is MNHNY and CDR2 is SVGAGI (reference sequence). CDR3 nucleotide sequence: TGTGCCAGCAGTTACCTAGCGGGGGGGCCTAGCGAGCAGTTCTTC. Its protein is CASSYLAGGPSEQFF.

This clonotype has only a few counts. This chain connects TRBV7-9 to TRBJ2-7; D is ambiguous. CDR1 and CDR2 (germline): SEHNR, FQNEAQ (reference sequence). This CDR3 is built from 12 residues. Between the trimmed V and J ends, which lost 4 bases and 2 bases, there was a span of 6 bases. CDR3 protein: CASSWQPYEQYF. For the CDR3, the DNA is TGTGCCAGCAGCTGGCAACCCTACGAGCAGTACTTC.

This clonotype showed up just a few times. V is TRBV7-9 and J is TRBJ2-1; 7 bases match TRBD2. V lost 3 bases, J lost 2 bases, and 7 bases stayed unmatched. Germline CDR1 and CDR2: SEHNR and FQNEAQ (reference sequence). The CDR3 spans 16 residues. In DNA, the CDR3 is TGTGCCAGCAGCTTGGCCTCTAGCGGCACCTACAATGAGCAGTTCTTC. Protein: CASSLASSGTYNEQFF.

The rearrangement links TRBV12-3 or TRBV12-4 to TRBJ2-1, with a tentative D call TRBD2 (7 bases). The germline V and J ends were trimmed by 6 bases and 6 bases, with 18 bases remaining between them. The CDR3 is made up of 15 amino acids. CDR3 loop: CASRGGQGGFNEQFF. The CDR3 nucleotides are TGTGCCAGCAGGGGGGGGCAGGGTGGTTTCAATGAGCAGTTCTTC.

This clonotype was seen only a few times. This chain joins TRBV5-5 and TRBJ1-5; D is perhaps TRBD1 (5 bases). Trimming stripped 2 bases from V and 2 bases from J, with 8 bases between. This CDR3 has 14 residues. Germline assignment: CDR1 SGHKS and CDR2 YYEKEE (reference sequence). The CDR3 is CASSFGRGNQPQHF. DNA for the CDR3: TGTGCCAGCAGCTTCGGCAGGGGCAATCAGCCCCAGCATTTT.

CDR3 in amino acids: CASSPNLFSNQPQHF. The CDR3 DNA reads TGCGCCAGCAGCCCCAACCTGTTTAGCAATCAGCCCCAGCATTTT. The gene calls are TRBV4-1 and TRBJ1-5; D gene ambiguous. The V gene's germline CDR1 is MGHRA and CDR2 YSYEKL. The ends were cut back, 4 bases at V and 0 bases at J, with 10 bases in the middle. The CDR3 loop spans 15 amino acids.

The chain joins TRBV7-2 to TRBJ2-1; D may correspond to TRBD1 or TRBD2 (6 bases each). This CDR3 has 14 residues. V dropped 5 bases and J dropped 9 bases, with 17 bases sitting between them. Germline assignment: CDR1 SGHTA and CDR2 FQGNSA. This CDR3 reads CASSGSGAGSEQFF. As DNA, the CDR3 is TGTGCCAGCAGCGGGTCGGGGGCCGGCAGTGAGCAGTTCTTC.

The V call is TRBV2, the J call TRBJ2-7; TRBD1 is a possible D gene (6 bases). Germline CDR1 is SNHLY and CDR2 is FYNNEI. V was cut by 6 bases and J by 2 bases, with 14 bases left in between. The CDR3 covers 14 residues. The CDR3 region is CASRKGGVTYEQYF. The CDR3, as DNA: TGTGCCAGCAGAAAAGGGGGAGTCACCTACGAGCAGTACTTC.

The rearrangement joins TRBV12-5 to TRBJ1-6, with a tentative D call TRBD1 (6 bases). The CDR3 runs 13 residues. The germline V gene encodes CDR1 LGHNT and CDR2 FRNRAP. The V end lost 10 bases, the J end lost 4 bases, and 11 bases lay between the germline ends. Written as DNA, the CDR3 is TGTGCTACCACCGGACAGTATAATTCACCCCTCCACTTT. This encodes CATTGQYNSPLHF.

Regarding this clonotype: A much larger clone differs by one base, so this may be a read error. V and J are TRBV7-2 and TRBJ1-6; possible D gene TRBD1, 6 bases. Germline values: CDR1 SGHTA, CDR2 FQGNSA. Between the trimmed V and J ends, which lost 3 bases and 4 bases, there was a span of 13 bases. The CDR3 consists of 16 residues. The CDR3 reads CASSFNDRQYNSPLHF. CDR3 DNA sequence: TGTGCCAGCAGCTTTAACGACAGGCAGTATAATTCACCCCTCCACTTT.

The V gene is TRBV7-6, the J gene TRBJ1-1, with no clear D. The CDR3 sequence is 14 residues long. Germline V gene sequence: CDR1 SGHVS, CDR2 FNYEAQ. With 5 bases removed from V and 5 bases from J, the gap between germline ends came to 15 bases. The CDR3 reads CASSPQYGGTEAFF. DNA of the CDR3: TGTGCCAGCAGCCCACAATACGGTGGGACTGAAGCTTTCTTT.

The chain combines TRBV25-1 with TRBJ2-2; D is ambiguous. The CDR3 sequence is 16 residues long. Trimming left V 4 bases short and J 1 base short, with 13 bases between. CDR1 and CDR2 from the germline V gene are MGHDK and SYGVNS. Here the CDR3 reads CASSGGRPENTGELFF. The DNA of the CDR3 is TGTGCCAGCAGTGGAGGAAGGCCGGAGAACACCGGGGAGCTGTTTTTT.

The chain has TRBV12-3 or TRBV12-4 and TRBJ2-5; the D is unclear. Trimming took off 5 bases at V and 2 bases at J, with 9 bases between the two ends. The CDR3 covers 13 residues. The CDR3 region is CASSARVQETQYF. Here the CDR3 DNA reads TGTGCCAGCAGTGCTAGGGTACAAGAGACCCAGTACTTC.

The chain carries TRBV4-1 and TRBJ2-1; 7 positions agree with TRBD2. Germline V CDR1 and CDR2: MGHRA, YSYEKL. V lost 0 bases, J lost 8 bases, and 7 bases stayed unmatched. The CDR3 is 15 amino acids. CDR3 DNA: TGCGCCAGCAGCCAAGATAGGATGGGGGGGGATGAGCAGTTCTTC. Its protein is CASSQDRMGGDEQFF.

This clonotype appeared a few times. The V call is TRBV7-8, the J call TRBJ1-6, with 9 bases matching TRBD1. In germline, CDR1 is SGHVS, CDR2 FQNEAQ. The V segment lost 5 bases and the J segment 12 bases; nucleotides outside the gene matches: 17. The CDR3 is made up of 17 amino acids. CDR3 DNA: TGTGCCAGCAGCCTCAACATCCACGGACAGGGGCAACAACCCCTCCACTTT. Translated, it gives CASSLNIHGQGQQPLHF.

This sequence joins TRBV11-2 and TRBJ1-5; possible D gene TRBD1, 5 bases. The germline V and J ends were trimmed by 5 bases and 7 bases, with 18 bases remaining between them. The CDR3 extends over 15 amino acids. Germline CDR1 is SGHAT and CDR2 is FQNNGV. Here the CDR3 DNA reads TGTGCCAGCAGCGTGGGTACAGGCGGTTACCAGCCCCAGCATTTT. Its translation: CASSVGTGGYQPQHF.

This clonotype turned up a few times. This sequence joins TRBV6-8 and TRBJ1-2; D gene ambiguous. The CDR3 sequence is 14 residues long. Trimming removed 2 bases from V and 1 base from J, with 8 bases in between. Germline lookup yields CDR1 MNHGY and CDR2 SAAAGT. The CDR3, as DNA: TGTGCCAGCAGTTACGTGAGGAGTAACTATGGCTACACCTTC. This sequence encodes CASSYVRSNYGYTF.

The J gene is TRBJ1-2, the V gene TRBV10-3; 11 bases map to TRBD1. CDR1 and CDR2 (germline): ENHRY, SYGVKD. V gave up 2 bases and J gave up 3 bases; unmatched junction bases: 2. This CDR3 is 15 amino acids long. DNA of the CDR3: TGTGCCATCAGTGAGGGACAGGGGGCGGACTATGGCTACACCTTC. Residues: CAISEGQGADYGYTF.

This clonotype was observed a handful of times. This chain joins TRBV7-6 and TRBJ1-1; D uncertain. The ends were cut back, 0 bases at V and 8 bases at J, with 10 bases in the middle. Germline-derived CDR1 and CDR2 are SGHVS and FNYEAQ. The CDR3 contains 13 residues. The CDR3 here is CASSLADGNEAFF. CDR3 nucleotides: TGTGCCAGCAGCTTAGCGGACGGTAACGAAGCTTTCTTT.

This clonotype was observed a handful of times. The chain uses TRBV11-2 and TRBJ1-2; TRBD1 might be the D (5 bases). CDR1 is SGHAT, CDR2 FQNNGV, per germline. Trimming stripped 1 base from V and 7 bases from J, with 10 bases between. The CDR3 is made up of 13 amino acids. The DNA for the CDR3 is TGTGCCAGCAGCTTAGTCCGGGGGGGTGGCTACACCTTC. Translated, it gives CASSLVRGGGYTF.

The chain joins TRBV12-3 or TRBV12-4 to TRBJ2-6; D is unresolved. Deletions cut 5 bases from V and 2 bases from J, with 4 bases between. The CDR3 sequence is 13 residues long. CDR3 sequence: CASSATGANVLTF. The CDR3 bases are TGTGCCAGCAGTGCAACTGGGGCCAACGTCCTGACTTTC.

A few counts support this clonotype. The chain has TRBV11-1 and TRBJ2-7; D is unclear. The CDR3 consists of 14 residues. Germline V gene lookup returns CDR1 SGHAT and CDR2 FQDESV (reference sequence). The V end was cut by 1 base, the J end by 0 bases, with 7 bases between. In DNA form, the CDR3 reads TGTGCCAGCAGCTTAGAGGTGAGCTCCTACGAGCAGTACTTC. Its protein product is CASSLEVSSYEQYF.

This chain connects TRBV6-2 or TRBV6-3 to TRBJ1-2, with 7 bases fitting TRBD1. Germline V gives CDR1 MNHEY, CDR2 SVGEGT. This CDR3 is built from 20 residues. V shed 2 bases, J shed 2 bases, and the junction held 20 bases outside the gene matches. The chain's CDR3 is CASSYISPSKIYRGNYGYTF. The CDR3 coding sequence is TGTGCCAGCAGTTACATCAGTCCAAGTAAAATCTACAGGGGAAACTATGGCTACACCTTC.